This T cell receptor beta chain comes out of a study of cytomegalovirus exposure and HLA in healthy donors. Study-level results: Reported performance of the classifier showed diagnosis of cytomegalovirus status with high specificity and sensitivity.

As to this clone: Its specificity is not known.

The data were produced by immunoSEQ multiplex PCR, yet TCRdb's version contains in-frame clones alone and is incomplete. This table holds a few hundred thousand clones, around 91% found once. The sample consisted of PBMCs. The TCR sequence derives from a woman aged 25 to 39 in good health and CMV-seronegative.

CDR3 sequence (DNA): TGTGCCAGCAGCTTATCCCTAGCGGGAGGGTTGTACGAGCAGTACTTC. Its protein is CASSLSLAGGLYEQYF. The chain carries TRBV7-8 and TRBJ2-7, with TRBD2 matching 12 bases. Germline CDR1 SGHVS, CDR2 FQNEAQ. The CDR3 sequence is 16 residues long. Trimming at V came to 2 bases and at J to 4 bases, leaving 6 bases not matched to a gene.